The present T cell receptor (beta chain) was sequenced within a study of metastatic and nonmetastatic thyroid tumors. Study in general: Repertoires from blood and tumor or nodule tissue of malignant and benign thyroid patients were compared.

No patient had received any treatment before thyroid surgery. Regarding this clone: Antigen unknown.

Germline values: CDR1 SGHAT, CDR2 FQNNGV. Trimming pared 4 bases from V and 6 bases from J, leaving 10 bases between. This CDR3 spans 13 amino acids. Authors' processing steps: Variation in CDR3 across clinicopathological groups served as the basis for constructing a distant-metastasis classifier in papillary thyroid cancer. TCRdb re-processed the PCR reads through MiXCR. These V and J calls are TCRdb output, not the study's own analysis. This table has 23,000 or so clones, 20% to 25% appearing once. Study-level points and caveats: The reported finding was significantly higher TCR beta diversity in malignant thyroid tumors relative to benign nodules, in blood and tumor.

The specimen was blood. This sequence was found in a male donor with papillary thyroid cancer or a benign thyroid nodule (not recorded which). Some clones in this sample may be carry-over from other donors' samples. This chain joins TRBV11-2 and TRBJ2-1, with D perhaps given as TRBD1 or TRBD2 (5 bases each). CDR3 in DNA: TGTGCCAGCAGCTCGGGGACCTCCAATGAGCAGTTCTTC. Its protein is CASSSGTSNEQFF.